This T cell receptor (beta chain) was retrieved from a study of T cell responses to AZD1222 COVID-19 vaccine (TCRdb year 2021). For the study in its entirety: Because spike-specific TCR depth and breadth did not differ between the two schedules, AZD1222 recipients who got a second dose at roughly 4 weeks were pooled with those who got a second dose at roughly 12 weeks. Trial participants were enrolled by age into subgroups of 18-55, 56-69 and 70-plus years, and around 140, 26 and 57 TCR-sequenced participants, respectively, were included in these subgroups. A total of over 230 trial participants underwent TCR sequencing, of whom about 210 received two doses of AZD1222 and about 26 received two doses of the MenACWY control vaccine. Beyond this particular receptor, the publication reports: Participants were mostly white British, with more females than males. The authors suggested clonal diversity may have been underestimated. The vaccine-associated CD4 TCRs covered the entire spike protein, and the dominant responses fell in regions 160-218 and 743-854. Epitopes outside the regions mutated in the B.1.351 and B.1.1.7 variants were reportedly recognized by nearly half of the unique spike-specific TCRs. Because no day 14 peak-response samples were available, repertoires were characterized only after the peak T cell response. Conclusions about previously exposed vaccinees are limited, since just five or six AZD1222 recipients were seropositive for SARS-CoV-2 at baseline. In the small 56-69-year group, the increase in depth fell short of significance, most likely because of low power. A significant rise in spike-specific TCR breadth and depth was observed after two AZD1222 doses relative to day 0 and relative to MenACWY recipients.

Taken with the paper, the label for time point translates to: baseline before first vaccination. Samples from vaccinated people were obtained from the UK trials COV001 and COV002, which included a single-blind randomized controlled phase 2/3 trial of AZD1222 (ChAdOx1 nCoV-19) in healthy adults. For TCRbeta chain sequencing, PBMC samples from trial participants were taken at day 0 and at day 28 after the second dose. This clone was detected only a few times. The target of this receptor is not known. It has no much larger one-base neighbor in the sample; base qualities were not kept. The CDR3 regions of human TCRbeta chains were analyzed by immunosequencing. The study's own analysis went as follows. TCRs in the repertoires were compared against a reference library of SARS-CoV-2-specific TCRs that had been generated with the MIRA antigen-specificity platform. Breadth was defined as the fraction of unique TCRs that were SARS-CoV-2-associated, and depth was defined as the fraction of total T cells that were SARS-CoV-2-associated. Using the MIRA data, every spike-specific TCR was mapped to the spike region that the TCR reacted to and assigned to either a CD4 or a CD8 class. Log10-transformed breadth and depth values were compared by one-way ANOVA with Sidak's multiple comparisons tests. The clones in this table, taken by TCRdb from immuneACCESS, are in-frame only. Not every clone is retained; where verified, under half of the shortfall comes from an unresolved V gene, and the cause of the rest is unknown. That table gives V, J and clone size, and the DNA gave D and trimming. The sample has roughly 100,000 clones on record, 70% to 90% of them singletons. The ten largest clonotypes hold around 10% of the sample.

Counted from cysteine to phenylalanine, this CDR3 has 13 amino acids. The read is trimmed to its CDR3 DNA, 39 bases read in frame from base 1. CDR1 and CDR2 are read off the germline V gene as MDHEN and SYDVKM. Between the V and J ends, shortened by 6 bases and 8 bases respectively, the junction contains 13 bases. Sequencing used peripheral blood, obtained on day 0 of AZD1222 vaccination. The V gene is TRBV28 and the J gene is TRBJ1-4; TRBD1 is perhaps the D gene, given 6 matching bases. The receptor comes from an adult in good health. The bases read TGTGCCAGCAGGGGGGGGCAGATCGAAAAACTGTTTTTT. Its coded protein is CASRGGQIEKLFF.